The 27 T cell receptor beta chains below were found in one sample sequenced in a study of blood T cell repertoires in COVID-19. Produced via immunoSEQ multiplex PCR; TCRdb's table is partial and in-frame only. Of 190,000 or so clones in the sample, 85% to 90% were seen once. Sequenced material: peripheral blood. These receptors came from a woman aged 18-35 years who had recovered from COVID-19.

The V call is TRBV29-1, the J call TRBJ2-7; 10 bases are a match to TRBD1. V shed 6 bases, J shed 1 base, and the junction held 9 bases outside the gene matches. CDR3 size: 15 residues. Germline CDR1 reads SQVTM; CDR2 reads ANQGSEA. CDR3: CSVDATDRGSYEQYF. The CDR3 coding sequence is TGCAGCGTAGATGCGACGGACAGGGGGTCCTACGAGCAGTACTTC.

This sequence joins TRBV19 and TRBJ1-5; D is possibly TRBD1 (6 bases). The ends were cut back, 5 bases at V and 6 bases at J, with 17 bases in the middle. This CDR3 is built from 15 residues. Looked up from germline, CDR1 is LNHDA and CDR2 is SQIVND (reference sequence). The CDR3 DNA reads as TGTGCCAGTAGTGTAGGTCCACAGGGTGGTCAGCCCCAGCATTTT. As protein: CASSVGPQGGQPQHF.

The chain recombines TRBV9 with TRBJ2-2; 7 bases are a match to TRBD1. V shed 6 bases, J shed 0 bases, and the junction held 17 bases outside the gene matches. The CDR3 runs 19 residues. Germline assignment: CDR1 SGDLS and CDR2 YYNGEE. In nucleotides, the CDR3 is TGTGCCAGCAACTCGCCCTCGGGTCAGGGGGTGGCGAACACCGGGGAGCTGTTTTTT. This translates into CASNSPSGQGVANTGELFF. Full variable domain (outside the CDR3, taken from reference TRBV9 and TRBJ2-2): DSGVTQTPKHLITATGQRVTLRCSPRSGDLSVYWYQQSLDQGLQFLIQYYNGEERAKGNILERFSAQQFPDLHSELNLSSLELGDSALYFCASNSPSGQGVANTGELFFGEGSRLTVL.

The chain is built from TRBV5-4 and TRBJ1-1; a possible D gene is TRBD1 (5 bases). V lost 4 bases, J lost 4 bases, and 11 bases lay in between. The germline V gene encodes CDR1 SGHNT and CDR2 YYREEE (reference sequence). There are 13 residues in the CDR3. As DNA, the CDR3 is TGTGCCAGCAGCCTTGGGGGGTTCACTGAAGCTTTCTTT. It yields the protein CASSLGGFTEAFF.

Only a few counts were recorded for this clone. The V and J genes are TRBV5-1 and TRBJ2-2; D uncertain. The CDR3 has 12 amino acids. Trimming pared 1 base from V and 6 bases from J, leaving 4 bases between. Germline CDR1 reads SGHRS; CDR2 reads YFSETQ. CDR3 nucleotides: TGCGCCAGCAGCTTGTCCGCCGGGGAGCTGTTTTTT. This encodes CASSLSAGELFF.

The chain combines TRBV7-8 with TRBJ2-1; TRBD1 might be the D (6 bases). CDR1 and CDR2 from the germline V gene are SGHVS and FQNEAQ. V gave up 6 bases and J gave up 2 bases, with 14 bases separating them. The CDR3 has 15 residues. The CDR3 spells CASSSNRVPYNEQFF. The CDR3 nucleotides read TGTGCCAGCAGTTCTAACAGGGTCCCCTACAATGAGCAGTTCTTC. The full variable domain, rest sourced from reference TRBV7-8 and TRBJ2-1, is GAGVSQSPRYKVAKRGQDVALRCDPISGHVSLFWYQQALGQGPEFLTYFQNEAQLDKSGLPSDRFFAERPEGSVSTLKIQRTQQEDSAVYLCASSSNRVPYNEQFFGPGTRLTVL.

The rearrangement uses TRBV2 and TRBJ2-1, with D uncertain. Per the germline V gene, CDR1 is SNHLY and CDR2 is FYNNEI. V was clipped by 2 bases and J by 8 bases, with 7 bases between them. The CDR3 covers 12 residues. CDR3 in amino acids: CASSERIYEQFF. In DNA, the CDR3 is TGTGCCAGCAGTGAACGTATTTATGAGCAGTTCTTC.

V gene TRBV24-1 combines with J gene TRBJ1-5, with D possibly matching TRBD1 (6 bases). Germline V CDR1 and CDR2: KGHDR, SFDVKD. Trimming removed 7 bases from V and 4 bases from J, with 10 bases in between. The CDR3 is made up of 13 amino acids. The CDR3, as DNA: TGTGCCACCAGGATAACAGGGAATCAGCCCCAGCATTTT. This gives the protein CATRITGNQPQHF.

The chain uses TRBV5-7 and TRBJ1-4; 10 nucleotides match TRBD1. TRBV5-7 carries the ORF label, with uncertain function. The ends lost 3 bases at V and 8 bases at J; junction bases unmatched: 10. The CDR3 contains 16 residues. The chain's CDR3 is CASSSTGTGEGEKLFF. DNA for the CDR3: TGTGCCAGCAGCTCTACCGGGACAGGGGAGGGGGAAAAACTGTTTTTT.

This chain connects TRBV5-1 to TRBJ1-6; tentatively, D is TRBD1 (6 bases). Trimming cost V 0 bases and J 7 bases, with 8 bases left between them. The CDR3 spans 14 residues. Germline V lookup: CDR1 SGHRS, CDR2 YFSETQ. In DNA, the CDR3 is TGCGCCAGCAGCTTGGATCAGGGGAATTCACCCCTCCACTTT. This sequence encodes CASSLDQGNSPLHF.

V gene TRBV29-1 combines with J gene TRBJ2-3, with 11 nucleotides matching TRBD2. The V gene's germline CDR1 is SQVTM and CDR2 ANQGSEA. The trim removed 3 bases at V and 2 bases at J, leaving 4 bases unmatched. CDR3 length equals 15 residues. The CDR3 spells CSVELGLAATDTQYF. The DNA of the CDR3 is TGCAGCGTTGAGTTGGGACTAGCGGCCACAGATACGCAGTATTTT.

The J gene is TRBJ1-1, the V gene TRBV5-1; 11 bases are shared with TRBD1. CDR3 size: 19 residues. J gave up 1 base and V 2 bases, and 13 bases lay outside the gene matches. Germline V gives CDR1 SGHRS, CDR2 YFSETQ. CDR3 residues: CASSFYGTGGTGGNTEAFF. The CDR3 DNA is TGCGCCAGCAGCTTTTATGGGACAGGGGGTACCGGAGGGAACACTGAAGCTTTCTTT.

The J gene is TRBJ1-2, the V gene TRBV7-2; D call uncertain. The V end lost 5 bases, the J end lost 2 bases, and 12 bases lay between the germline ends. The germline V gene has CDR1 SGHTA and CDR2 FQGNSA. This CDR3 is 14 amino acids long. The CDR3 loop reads CASSKRRENYGYTF. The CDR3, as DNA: TGTGCCAGCAGCAAAAGGAGGGAAAACTATGGCTACACCTTC.

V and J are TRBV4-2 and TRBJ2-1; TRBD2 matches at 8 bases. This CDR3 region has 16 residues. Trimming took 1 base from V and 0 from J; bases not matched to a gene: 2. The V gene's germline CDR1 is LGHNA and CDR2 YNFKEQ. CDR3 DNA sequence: TGTGCCAGCAGCCAAGCCGGGACTAGCTCCTACAATGAGCAGTTCTTC. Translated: CASSQAGTSSYNEQFF.

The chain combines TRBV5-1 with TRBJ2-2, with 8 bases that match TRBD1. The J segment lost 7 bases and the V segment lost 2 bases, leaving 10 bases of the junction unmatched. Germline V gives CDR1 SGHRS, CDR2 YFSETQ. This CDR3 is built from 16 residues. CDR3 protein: CASSLAQGALSGELFF. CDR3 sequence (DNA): TGCGCCAGCAGCTTAGCTCAGGGGGCGTTGAGCGGGGAGCTGTTTTTT. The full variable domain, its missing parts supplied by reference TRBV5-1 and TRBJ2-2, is KAGVTQTPRYLIKTRGQQVTLSCSPISGHRSVSWYQQTPGQGLQFLFEYFSETQRNKGNFPGRFSGRQFSNSRSEMNVSTLELGDSALYLCASSLAQGALSGELFFGEGSRLTVL.

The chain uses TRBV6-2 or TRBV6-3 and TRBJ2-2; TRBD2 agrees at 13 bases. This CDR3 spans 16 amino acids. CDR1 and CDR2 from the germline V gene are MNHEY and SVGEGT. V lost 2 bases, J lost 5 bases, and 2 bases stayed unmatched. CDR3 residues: CASSYGLAGETGELFF. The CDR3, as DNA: TGTGCCAGCAGTTACGGACTAGCGGGGGAGACCGGGGAGCTGTTTTTT.

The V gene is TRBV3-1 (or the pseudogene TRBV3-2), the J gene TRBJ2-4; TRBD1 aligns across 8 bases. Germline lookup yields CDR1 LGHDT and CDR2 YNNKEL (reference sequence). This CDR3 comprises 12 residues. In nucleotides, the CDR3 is TGTGCTGGCAGGGGGCTACCAAACATTCAGTACTTC. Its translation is CAGRGLPNIQYF.

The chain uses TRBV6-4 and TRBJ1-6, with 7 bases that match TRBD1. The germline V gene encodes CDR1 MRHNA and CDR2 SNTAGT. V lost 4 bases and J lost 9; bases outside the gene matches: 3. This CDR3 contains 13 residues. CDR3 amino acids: CASSAQGVSPLHF. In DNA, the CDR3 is TGTGCCAGCAGTGCCCAGGGGGTTTCACCCCTCCACTTT.

CDR3 residues: CASSYSTGGGTEAFF. CDR3 DNA: TGTGCCAGCAGTTACTCGACAGGGGGCGGGACTGAAGCTTTCTTT. The chain is built from TRBV6-5 and TRBJ1-1; 10 bases fit TRBD1. CDR3 length: 15 residues. The V gene end was trimmed by 0 bases and the J gene end by 5 bases; junction bases not matched to a gene: 3. The V gene's germline CDR1 is MNHEY and CDR2 SVGAGI.

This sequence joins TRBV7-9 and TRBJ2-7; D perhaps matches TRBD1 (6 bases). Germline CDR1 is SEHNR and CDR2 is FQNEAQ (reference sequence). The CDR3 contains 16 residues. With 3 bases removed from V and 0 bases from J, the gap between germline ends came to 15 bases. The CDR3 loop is CASSFPTGSVSYEQYF. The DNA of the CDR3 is TGTGCCAGCAGCTTTCCAACAGGGTCTGTCTCCTACGAGCAGTACTTC.

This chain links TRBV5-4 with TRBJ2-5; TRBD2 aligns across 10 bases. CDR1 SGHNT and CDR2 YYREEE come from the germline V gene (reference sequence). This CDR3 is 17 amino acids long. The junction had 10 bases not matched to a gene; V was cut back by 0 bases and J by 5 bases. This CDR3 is CASSLGSPSGGRETQYF. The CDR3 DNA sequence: TGTGCCAGCAGCTTGGGATCTCCTAGCGGGGGTCGGGAGACCCAGTACTTC.

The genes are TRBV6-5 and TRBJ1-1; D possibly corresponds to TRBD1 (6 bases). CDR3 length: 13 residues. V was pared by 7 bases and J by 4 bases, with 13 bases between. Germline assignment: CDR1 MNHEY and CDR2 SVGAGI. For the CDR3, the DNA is TGTGCCAGCAAACAGGGTTGGAGCACTGAAGCTTTCTTT. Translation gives CASKQGWSTEAFF.

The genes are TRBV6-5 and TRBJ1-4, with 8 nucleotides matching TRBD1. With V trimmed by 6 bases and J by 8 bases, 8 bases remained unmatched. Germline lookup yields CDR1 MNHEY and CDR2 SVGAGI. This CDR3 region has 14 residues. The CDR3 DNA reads TGTGCCAGCAGAGGACAGGGAAAGGGAGAAAAACTGTTTTTT. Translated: CASRGQGKGEKLFF.

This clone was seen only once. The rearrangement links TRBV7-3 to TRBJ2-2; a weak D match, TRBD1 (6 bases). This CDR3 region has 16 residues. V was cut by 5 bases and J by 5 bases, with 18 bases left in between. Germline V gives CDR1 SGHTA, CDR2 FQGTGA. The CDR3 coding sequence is TGTGCCAGCAGCCGACCCACCGGGACACAGACCGGGGAGCTGTTTTTT. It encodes CASSRPTGTQTGELFF.

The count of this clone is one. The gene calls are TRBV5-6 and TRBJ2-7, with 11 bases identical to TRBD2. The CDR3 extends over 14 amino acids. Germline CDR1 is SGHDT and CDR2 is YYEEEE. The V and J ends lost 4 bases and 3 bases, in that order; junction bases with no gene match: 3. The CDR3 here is CASSPGTSGYEQYV. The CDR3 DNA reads TGTGCCAGCAGCCCCGGGACTAGCGGCTACGAGCAGTACGTC.

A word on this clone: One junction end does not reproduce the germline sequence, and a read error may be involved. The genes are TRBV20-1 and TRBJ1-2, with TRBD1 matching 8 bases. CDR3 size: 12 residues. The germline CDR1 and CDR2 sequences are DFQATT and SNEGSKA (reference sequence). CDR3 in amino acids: CSASRDRGVFFF. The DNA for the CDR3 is TGCAGTGCTAGTAGAGACAGGGGAGTTTTTTTCTTC.

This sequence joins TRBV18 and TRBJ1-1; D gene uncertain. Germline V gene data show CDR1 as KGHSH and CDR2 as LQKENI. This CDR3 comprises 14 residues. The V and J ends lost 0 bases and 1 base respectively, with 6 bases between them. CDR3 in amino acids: CASSPPYKNTEAFF. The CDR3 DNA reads TGTGCCAGCTCACCACCGTATAAGAACACTGAAGCTTTCTTT.